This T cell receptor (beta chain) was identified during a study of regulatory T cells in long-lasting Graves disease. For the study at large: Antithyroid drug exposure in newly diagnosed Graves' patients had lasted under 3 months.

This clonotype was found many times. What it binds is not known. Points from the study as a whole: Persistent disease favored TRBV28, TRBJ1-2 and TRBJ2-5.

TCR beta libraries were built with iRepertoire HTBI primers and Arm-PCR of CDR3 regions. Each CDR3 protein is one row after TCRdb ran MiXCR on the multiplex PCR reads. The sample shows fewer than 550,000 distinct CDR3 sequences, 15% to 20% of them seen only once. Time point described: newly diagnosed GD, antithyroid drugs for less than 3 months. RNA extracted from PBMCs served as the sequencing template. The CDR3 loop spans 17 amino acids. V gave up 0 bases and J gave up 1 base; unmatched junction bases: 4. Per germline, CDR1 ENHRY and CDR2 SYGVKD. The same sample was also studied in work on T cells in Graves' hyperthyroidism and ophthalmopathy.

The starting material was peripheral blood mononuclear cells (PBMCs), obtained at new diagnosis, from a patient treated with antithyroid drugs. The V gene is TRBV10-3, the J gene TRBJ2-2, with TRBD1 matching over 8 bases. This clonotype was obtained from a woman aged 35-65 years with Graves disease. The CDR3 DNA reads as TGTGCCATCAGTGAGTCCTCAGGGACAGGGAACACCGGGGAGCTGTTTTTT. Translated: CAISESSGTGNTGELFF.